The 32 T cell receptor beta chains given below trace back to one sample, sequenced in a study of blood T cells in healthy people across ages. Combining a sample-barcoded 5' primer with a J-beta primer mix, a second PCR ran for roughly 6 to 12 cycles. Each CDR3 protein is one row after TCRdb ran MiXCR on the 5' RACE reads. The sample yields 890,000 or so distinct CDR3 sequences, approximately 65% seen once. Material: blood. These receptors all stem from a man younger than 45 in good health.

About this clonotype: The junction shows a germline mismatch at one end, possibly a read error. J is TRBJ1-1 and V is TRBV5-1; 7 bases align to TRBD1. Germline values: CDR1 SGHRS, CDR2 YFSETQ. The CDR3 has 14 amino acids. The CDR3 here is CASRGTDMNSEAFF. The CDR3 bases are TGCGCCAGCAGGGGGACAGACATGAACTCTGAAGCTTTCTTT.

This clonotype was recorded once. The chain couples TRBV29-1 to TRBJ1-2, with D maybe TRBD1 (6 bases). The CDR3 runs to 13 residues. Germline V gene lookup returns CDR1 SQVTM and CDR2 ANQGSEA. The V end lost 1 base, the J end lost 5 bases, and 11 bases lay between the germline ends. CDR3 nucleotide sequence: TGCAGCGTTGAAGGGGAGGGGGAATATGGCTACACCTTC. It codes for CSVEGEGEYGYTF.

The chain is built from TRBV3-1 and TRBJ1-6, with D possibly TRBD1 on 6 matching bases. Trimming shortened V by 6 bases and J by 5 bases, and 11 bases separated the two germline ends. CDR3 length: 14 amino acids. Per germline, CDR1 LGHDT and CDR2 YNNKEL (reference sequence). The CDR3 loop reads CASRYGQNNSPLHF. The CDR3 DNA reads TGTGCCAGCAGATATGGACAGAATAATTCACCCCTCCACTTT.

The sample holds many counts of this clonotype. The J gene is TRBJ2-3, the V gene TRBV11-3, with no clear D. V was trimmed by 1 base and J by 6 bases, leaving 11 bases between them. The CDR3 loop spans 14 amino acids. The V gene's germline CDR1 is SGHNT and CDR2 YENEEA. The DNA for the CDR3 is TGTGCCAGCAGCTTAGTCAGCACGGCGGATACGCAGTATTTT. Translation: CASSLVSTADTQYF.

As concerns this clonotype: The junction shows a germline mismatch at one end, possibly a read error. The rearrangement joins TRBV29-1 to TRBJ2-5; 12 nucleotides align to TRBD2. The CDR3 covers 13 residues. Germline loops: CDR1 SQVTM, CDR2 ANQGSEA. The CDR3 loop is CGVVTSGGSEQYF. The CDR3 DNA reads as TGCGGCGTTGTCACTAGCGGGGGGAGTGAGCAGTACTTC.

This chain connects TRBV7-2 to TRBJ1-4; D is possibly TRBD1 (5 bases). V lost 4 bases and J 6 bases, leaving 12 bases between the germline ends. This CDR3 spans 14 amino acids. Germline loops: CDR1 SGHTA, CDR2 FQGNSA. The CDR3 protein is CASSSEGRDEKLFF. CDR3 DNA: TGTGCCAGCAGCTCTGAGGGGCGAGATGAAAAACTGTTTTTT.

This sequence joins TRBV6-2 or TRBV6-3 and TRBJ2-5; no clear D. The length of the CDR3 is 14 residues. With 3 bases removed from V and 3 bases from J, the gap between germline ends came to 11 bases. Germline V gene data show CDR1 as MNHEY and CDR2 as SVGEGT. The CDR3 protein is CASSYFAQKETQYF. The CDR3, as DNA: TGTGCCAGCAGTTATTTCGCTCAAAAAGAGACCCAGTACTTC.

The chain carries TRBV29-1 and TRBJ2-7; tentative D call: TRBD2 (7 bases). Trimming took off 2 bases at V and 2 bases at J, with 13 bases between the two ends. The CDR3 has 14 residues. Germline CDR1 and CDR2: SQVTM and ANQGSEA. The CDR3 bases are TGCAGCGTTGAATTGGACAGCGGGGCCTACGAGCAGTACTTC. The encoded protein is CSVELDSGAYEQYF.

About this clonotype: One base away lies a much larger clone, so this may be a sequencing read error. This chain uses TRBV6-5 with TRBJ2-7, with TRBD2 identical over 8 bases. The length of the CDR3 is 15 residues. Germline V lookup: CDR1 MNHEY, CDR2 SVGAGI. V dropped 2 bases and J dropped 6; count of bases not matched to a gene: 9. This chain's CDR3 is CASSYATRGGGEQYF. The CDR3 nucleotides are TGTGCCAGCAGTTACGCGACACGGGGGGGCGGCGAGCAGTACTTC.

V gene TRBV27 combines with J gene TRBJ1-1; 8 nucleotides line up with TRBD1. The CDR3 contains 15 residues. Looked up from germline, CDR1 is MNHEY and CDR2 is SMNVEV (reference sequence). The ends lost 0 bases at V and 6 bases at J; junction bases unmatched: 6. The CDR3 DNA follows: TGTGCCAGCAGTTTATCGGCAGGGGGCGGTTCTGAAGCTTTCTTT. Residues: CASSLSAGGGSEAFF.

This CDR3 reads CASSQERPRRGSIPYEQYF. The CDR3 DNA reads TGCGCCAGCAGCCAAGAGAGGCCCCGGAGAGGCTCAATCCCTTACGAGCAGTACTTC. The V and J genes are TRBV4-3 and TRBJ2-7; D is unclear. This CDR3 has 19 amino acids. Trimming pared 0 bases from V and 4 bases from J, leaving 25 bases between. Germline V gene sequence: CDR1 LGHNA, CDR2 YSLEER.

The table lists this clonotype with a few counts. The genes are TRBV7-2 and TRBJ2-1, with 15 bases identical to TRBD2. The CDR3 totals 18 residues. V dropped 5 bases and J dropped 6; count of bases not matched to a gene: 11. The V gene's germline CDR1 is SGHTA and CDR2 FQGNSA. The CDR3 DNA reads TGTGCCAGCAGCCGGACTAGCGGGGGGGCCAGGGCTGGCAATGAGCAGTTCTTC. It is translated as CASSRTSGGARAGNEQFF.

This clonotype showed up just a few times. V is TRBV9 and J is TRBJ2-3, with D possibly TRBD2 on 6 matching bases. Between the trimmed V and J ends, which lost 0 bases and 0 bases, there was a span of 8 bases. The germline V gene encodes CDR1 SGDLS and CDR2 YYNGEE. The CDR3 loop spans 15 amino acids. CDR3 nucleotide sequence: TGTGCCAGCAGCGTAGCGGGGGAAAGCACAGATACGCAGTATTTT. Encoded protein: CASSVAGESTDTQYF.

The chain uses TRBV10-3 and TRBJ2-5; possibly TRBD1 or TRBD2 for D (5 bases each). Trimming pared 1 base from V and 3 bases from J, leaving 12 bases between. In germline, CDR1 is ENHRY, CDR2 SYGVKD. The CDR3 length is 15 residues. The CDR3 region has the DNA TGTGCCATCAGTGAGTGGGGGAGTTCCGAAGAGACCCAGTACTTC. This translates into CAISEWGSSEETQYF.

The V call is TRBV15, the J call TRBJ2-6, with D maybe TRBD2 (6 bases). The CDR3 loop spans 15 amino acids. V shed 3 bases and J shed 1 base, with 7 bases lying between them. Germline-derived CDR1 and CDR2 are LNHNV and YYDKDF (reference sequence). CDR3 loop: CATSRAGSGANVLTF. CDR3 coding DNA: TGTGCCACCAGCAGGGCGGGATCTGGGGCCAACGTCCTGACTTTC.

This clonotype showed up just a few times. The CDR3 sequence is CASSPGTGGSNEQFF. The CDR3 region has the DNA TGTGCCAGCAGTCCCGGGACAGGGGGCAGCAATGAGCAGTTCTTC. The rearrangement links TRBV6-5 to TRBJ2-1, with 12 bases matching TRBD1. In germline, CDR1 is MNHEY, CDR2 SVGAGI. The CDR3 consists of 15 residues. The junction had 5 bases not matched to a gene; V was cut back by 5 bases and J by 6 bases.

This clonotype was detected a few times. The chain is built from TRBV7-2 and TRBJ2-4; D not resolved. The end of the DNA is better explained by TRBJ2-5, so the J call may be wrong. The CDR3 loop spans 14 amino acids. Germline V gives CDR1 SGHTA, CDR2 FQGNSA. Written as DNA, the CDR3 is TGTGCCAGCAGCTTAGTGGCACAGCAAGAGACCCAGTACTTC. As protein: CASSLVAQQETQYF.

This clonotype was seen just once. The chain couples TRBV9 to TRBJ2-1; D is uncertain. The CDR3 loop spans 13 amino acids. V shed 4 bases and J shed 6 bases, with 11 bases lying between them. Germline V gene data show CDR1 as SGDLS and CDR2 as YYNGEE. Here the CDR3 reads CASSLGLTNEQFF. In DNA form, the CDR3 reads TGTGCCAGCAGCCTCGGGCTCACCAATGAGCAGTTCTTC. Combining the CDR3 with reference TRBV9 and TRBJ2-1 gives the whole variable domain DSGVTQTPKHLITATGQRVTLRCSPRSGDLSVYWYQQSLDQGLQFLIQYYNGEERAKGNILERFSAQQFPDLHSELNLSSLELGDSALYFCASSLGLTNEQFFGPGTRLTVL.

This clonotype was recorded a few times. V is TRBV20-1 and J is TRBJ1-5, with D possibly TRBD1 on 5 matching bases. Trimming pared 7 bases from V and 4 bases from J, leaving 17 bases between. Germline CDR1 and CDR2: DFQATT and SNEGSKA (reference sequence). The CDR3 covers 14 residues. This chain's CDR3 is CSVGGRSVNQPQHF. CDR3 nucleotide sequence: TGCAGTGTCGGGGGTCGCTCCGTTAATCAGCCCCAGCATTTT.

This clonotype has only a few counts. The V gene is TRBV6-2 or TRBV6-3, the J gene TRBJ2-1, with D perhaps TRBD2 (6 bases). Trimming left V 7 bases short and J 1 base short, with 11 bases between. CDR1 MNHEY and CDR2 SVGEGT come from the germline V gene. The CDR3 consists of 14 residues. The CDR3 protein is CASTLAGSYNEQFF. The CDR3 DNA follows: TGTGCCAGCACTTTGGCGGGGTCCTACAATGAGCAGTTCTTC.

V usage is TRBV20-1 and J usage is TRBJ2-5, with D hard to call. Trimming pared 1 base from V and 2 bases from J, leaving 11 bases between. The CDR3 contains 14 residues. Germline CDR1 reads DFQATT; CDR2 reads SNEGSKA (reference sequence). Here the CDR3 DNA reads TGCAGTGCTAGAGGAAGGATCTTACAAGAGACCCAGTACTTC. As protein: CSARGRILQETQYF.

This chain connects TRBV29-1 to TRBJ1-4; possible D gene TRBD1, 6 bases. V lost 2 bases and J lost 10, with 17 bases in between. This CDR3 spans 14 amino acids. Germline-derived CDR1 and CDR2 are SQVTM and ANQGSEA. The CDR3 bases are TGCAGCGTTGAATTGGGCCAGGGGCGTAGAAAACTGTTTTTT. As protein: CSVELGQGRRKLFF.

V usage is TRBV12-3 or TRBV12-4 and J usage is TRBJ2-7; either TRBD1 or TRBD2 may supply D (5 bases each). The CDR3 has 14 residues. The V gene lost 5 bases and the J gene lost 4 bases, with 15 bases spanning the gap. In DNA, the CDR3 is TGTGCCAGCAGTGCGATTGGGGGTCAATACGAGCAGTACTTC. This translates into CASSAIGGQYEQYF.

Comment on this clonotype: The junction shows a germline mismatch at one end, possibly a read error. V and J are TRBV7-2 and TRBJ2-7; TRBD1 matches 8 bases. Germline V gene sequence: CDR1 SGHTA, CDR2 FQGNSA. There are 15 residues in the CDR3. The CDR3 DNA reads TGTGCCGGCAGCTTAGACGGGACAGGTCCCTACGAGCAGTACTTC. Its translation is CAGSLDGTGPYEQYF.

The table lists this clonotype with a few counts. A read error may account for a junction end that differs from germline. J is TRBJ1-2 and V is TRBV7-9; D call uncertain. Germline lookup yields CDR1 SEHNR and CDR2 FQNEAQ (reference sequence). The CDR3 loop spans 12 amino acids. The CDR3 sequence is CASSLEYLGNTF. CDR3 nucleotides: TGTGCCAGCAGCTTAGAGTATCTTGGCAACACCTTC.

V is TRBV27 and J is TRBJ2-7; D gene unclear. The germline V gene encodes CDR1 MNHEY and CDR2 SMNVEV (reference sequence). This CDR3 comprises 13 residues. Trimming left V 4 bases short and J 2 bases short, with 9 bases between. CDR3 nucleotide sequence: TGTGCCAGCAGTTCATCACCACCCTACGAGCAGTACTTC. Its translation is CASSSSPPYEQYF.

In this sample, this clonotype turned up a few times. The chain has TRBV9 and TRBJ2-1; D is possibly TRBD2 (6 bases). Looked up from germline, CDR1 is SGDLS and CDR2 is YYNGEE. This CDR3 contains 15 residues. V gave up 0 bases and J gave up 6 bases, with 13 bases separating them. CDR3 residues: CASSVGEVGPNEQFF. The CDR3 nucleotides are TGTGCCAGCAGCGTAGGGGAGGTCGGTCCCAATGAGCAGTTCTTC.

The chain employs TRBV10-3 and TRBJ2-1, with TRBD1 matching 7 bases. Germline CDR1 ENHRY, CDR2 SYGVKD. The J segment lost 5 bases and the V segment lost 10 bases, leaving 11 bases of the junction unmatched. The CDR3 has 14 residues. CDR3 in amino acids: CASRSDRANNEQFF. DNA for the CDR3: TGTGCCAGCCGCAGTGACAGGGCCAACAATGAGCAGTTCTTC.

The chain carries TRBV12-3 or TRBV12-4 and TRBJ2-4, with D unresolved. The tail of the sequence fits TRBJ2-7 better, so the J call may be wrong. This CDR3 region has 11 residues. The CDR3 DNA reads as TGTGCCAGCAGTACCCCTAGCGAGCAGTACTTC. This codes for CASSTPSEQYF.

The chain's CDR3 is CATMGGAQPQHF. For the CDR3, the DNA is TGTGCCACCATGGGAGGGGCTCAGCCCCAGCATTTT. The chain links TRBV19 to TRBJ1-5; D is perhaps TRBD1 (5 bases). This CDR3 is built from 12 residues. The germline CDR1 and CDR2 sequences are LNHDA and SQIVND (reference sequence). The ends were cut back, 10 bases at V and 6 bases at J, with 13 bases in the middle.

This sequence joins TRBV7-2 and TRBJ2-7; TRBD2 is a possible D gene (7 bases). V was trimmed by 6 bases and J by 0 bases, leaving 15 bases between them. This CDR3 contains 15 residues. Germline-derived CDR1 and CDR2 are SGHTA and FQGNSA. Here the CDR3 DNA reads TGTGCCAGCAGAGGGGGGGGTCAATTCTCCTACGAGCAGTACTTC. It is translated as CASRGGGQFSYEQYF.

The sample holds a few counts of this clonotype. The rearrangement joins TRBV7-6 to TRBJ2-7, with a weak D call TRBD1 (5 bases). There are 13 residues in the CDR3. CDR1 and CDR2 (germline): SGHVS, FNYEAQ. V was trimmed by 5 bases and J by 7 bases, leaving 15 bases between them. CDR3 loop: CASSRGTLFEQYF. The CDR3, as DNA: TGTGCCAGCAGCAGGGGTACCCTCTTTGAGCAGTACTTC.